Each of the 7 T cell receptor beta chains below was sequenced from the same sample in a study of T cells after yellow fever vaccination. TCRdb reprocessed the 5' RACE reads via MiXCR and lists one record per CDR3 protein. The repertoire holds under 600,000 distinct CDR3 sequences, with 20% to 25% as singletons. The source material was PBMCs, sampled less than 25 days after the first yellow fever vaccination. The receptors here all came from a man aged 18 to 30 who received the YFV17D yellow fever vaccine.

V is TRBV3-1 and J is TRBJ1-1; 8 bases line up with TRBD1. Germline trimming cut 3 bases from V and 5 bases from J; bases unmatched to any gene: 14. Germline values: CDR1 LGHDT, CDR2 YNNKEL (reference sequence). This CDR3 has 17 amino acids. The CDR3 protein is CASSHGWTGSSGTEAFF. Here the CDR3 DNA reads TGTGCCAGCAGCCATGGCTGGACAGGGTCATCGGGGACTGAAGCTTTCTTT. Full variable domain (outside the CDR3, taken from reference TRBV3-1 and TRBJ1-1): DTAVSQTPKYLVTQMGNDKSIKCEQNLGHDTMYWYKQDSKKFLKIMFSYNNKELIINETVPNRFSPKSPDKAHLNLHINSLELGDSAVYFCASSHGWTGSSGTEAFFGQGTRLTVV.

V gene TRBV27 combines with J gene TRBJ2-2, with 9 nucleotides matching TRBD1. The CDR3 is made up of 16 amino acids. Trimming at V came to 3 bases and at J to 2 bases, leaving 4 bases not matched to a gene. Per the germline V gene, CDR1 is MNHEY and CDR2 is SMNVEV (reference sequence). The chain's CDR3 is CASSFWGQGNTGELFF. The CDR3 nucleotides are TGTGCCAGCAGTTTCTGGGGACAGGGAAACACCGGGGAGCTGTTTTTT.

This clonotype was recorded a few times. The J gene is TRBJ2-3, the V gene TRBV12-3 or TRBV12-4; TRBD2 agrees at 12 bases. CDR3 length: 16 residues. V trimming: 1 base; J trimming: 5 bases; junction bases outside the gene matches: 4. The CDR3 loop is CASSLGLAGARDTQYF. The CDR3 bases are TGTGCCAGCAGTTTAGGACTAGCGGGGGCGCGAGATACGCAGTATTTT.

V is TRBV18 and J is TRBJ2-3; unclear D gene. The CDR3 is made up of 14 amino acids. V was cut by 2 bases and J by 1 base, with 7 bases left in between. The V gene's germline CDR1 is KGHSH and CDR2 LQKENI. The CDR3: CASSPDSRTDTQYF. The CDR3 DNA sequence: TGTGCCAGCTCACCAGATTCGCGCACAGATACGCAGTATTTT.

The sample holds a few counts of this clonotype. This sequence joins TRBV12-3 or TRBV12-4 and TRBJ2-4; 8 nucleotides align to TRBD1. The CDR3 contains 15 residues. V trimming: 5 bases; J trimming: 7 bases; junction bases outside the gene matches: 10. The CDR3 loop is CASSTTQTGVNIQYF. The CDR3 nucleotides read TGTGCCAGCAGTACTACTCAGACAGGGGTCAACATTCAGTACTTC.

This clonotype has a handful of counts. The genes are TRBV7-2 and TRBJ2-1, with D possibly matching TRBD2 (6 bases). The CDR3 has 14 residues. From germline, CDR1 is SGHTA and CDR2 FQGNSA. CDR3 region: CATRPRGANNEQFF. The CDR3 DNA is TGTGCTACCCGACCGCGCGGGGCGAACAATGAGCAGTTCTTC.

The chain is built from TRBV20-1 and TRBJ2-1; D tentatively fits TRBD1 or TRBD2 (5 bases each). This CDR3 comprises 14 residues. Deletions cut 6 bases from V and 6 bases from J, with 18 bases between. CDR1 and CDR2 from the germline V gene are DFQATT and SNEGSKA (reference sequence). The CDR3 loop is CSAVGETLINEQFF. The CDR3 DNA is TGCAGTGCCGTGGGGGAGACTCTAATCAATGAGCAGTTCTTC.